The clone carrying this T cell receptor (beta chain) was counted a single time. Antigen unknown. A multiplex PCR was run with 60 Vbeta primers and 13 Jbeta primers. How the authors handled the data: As a later analysis found, there were 70 million to 80 million unique TCR beta chains, of which some 10 million were shared. Only in-frame clones appear in the TCRdb table, and some are missing; sequencing was by immunoSEQ multiplex PCR. V and J calls and clone size come straight from that table; D and trimming were deduced from the DNA. The repertoire holds tens of thousands of clones, about three quarters seen once, with approximately 1% in the top ten. These data are taken from a study of cytomegalovirus exposure and HLA in healthy donors. Germline V gene lookup returns CDR1 SGHVS and CDR2 FNYEAQ. J gave up 0 bases and V 4 bases, and 6 bases lay outside the gene matches. The CDR3 consists of 17 residues.

General study results and limits: In vitro checks showed that a few CMV-associated chains really do target CMV antigens.

V is TRBV7-6 and J is TRBJ1-4; 9 bases match TRBD1. This sequence was found in a male donor in good health and CMV-seronegative. The source material was PBMCs. Here the CDR3 DNA reads TGTGCCAGCAGCTCGGGACAGGGAAGAGCAACTAATGAAAAACTGTTTTTT. The encoded protein is CASSSGQGRATNEKLFF.